Sequencing of this T cell receptor beta chain was carried out in a study of naive and memory T cell subsets. This clonotype occurred many times. An equimolar mix of two oligonucleotides served as the beta constant-region primer for TRBC1 and TRBC2. Ligated cDNA was amplified by four rounds of PCR with nested alpha and beta constant-region primers and SP2. Via MiXCR, TCRdb re-called the UMI-ligation and nested PCR reads, giving one row per CDR3 protein. The sample holds over a thousand distinct CDR3 sequences, 7% to 9.5% seen once. This TCR came from a human donor in good health. The material sequenced was CD8+ TEMRA cells from blood. Subset described: effector memory re-expressing CD45RA, CD45RA+ CD27-.

As DNA, the CDR3 is TGTGCCAGCAGTGAAGAGGGCGGGAGGCCAGATACGCAGTATTTT. It yields the protein CASSEEGGRPDTQYF. The chain links TRBV6-1 to TRBJ2-3; 8 nucleotides agree with TRBD2. Per germline, CDR1 MNHNS and CDR2 SASEGT. This CDR3 contains 15 residues. The J segment lost 4 bases and the V segment lost 1 base, leaving 4 bases of the junction unmatched.